Presented here are 9 T cell receptor beta chains from one specimen sequenced in a study of early T cells in non-severe SARS-CoV-2 infection. One entry per CDR3 protein results from TCRdb running MiXCR on the 5' RACE reads. The sample gives roughly 27,000 distinct CDR3 sequences, around 4% of which show up once; around 4.3% is in the top ten. The sequenced sample consisted of whole blood. Receptor source: an adult who was a healthcare worker with PCR-confirmed SARS-CoV-2 infection or an uninfected control (not recorded which).

The CDR3 DNA reads TGTGCCAGCAGTTTTTATAGCTTGGGGAGCACAGATACGCAGTATTTT. Translated: CASSFYSLGSTDTQYF. The genes are TRBV27 and TRBJ2-3; D is undetermined. Germline V gene data show CDR1 as MNHEY and CDR2 as SMNVEV (reference sequence). V lost 3 bases, J lost 0 bases, and 13 bases lay in between. CDR3 size: 16 residues.

This chain joins TRBV11-2 and TRBJ2-3, with D uncertain. The CDR3 length is 13 residues. Trimming took off 1 base at V and 9 bases at J, with 11 bases between the two ends. From germline, CDR1 is SGHAT and CDR2 FQNNGV. The CDR3 DNA sequence: TGTGCCAGCAGCTTAGGTGAAGGTGTAACGCAGTATTTT. As protein: CASSLGEGVTQYF. The whole variable domain, remainder taken from reference TRBV11-2 and TRBJ2-3, is EAGVAQSPRYKIIEKRQSVAFWCNPISGHATLYWYQQILGQGPKLLIQFQNNGVVDDSQLPKDRFSAERLKGVDSTLKIQPAKLEDSAVYLCASSLGEGVTQYFGPGTRLTVL.

In its sample, this clonotype was seen many times. The chain has TRBV3-1 and TRBJ1-4; D gene ambiguous. Per germline, CDR1 LGHDT and CDR2 YNNKEL (reference sequence). The CDR3 has 14 amino acids. The V gene lost 3 bases and the J gene lost 7 bases, with 12 bases spanning the gap. The DNA for the CDR3 is TGTGCCAGCAGCCACGCGGGATGGGGTGAAAAACTGTTTTTT. Encoded protein: CASSHAGWGEKLFF.

This chain connects TRBV3-1 to TRBJ2-3, with TRBD2 matching 10 bases. This CDR3 has 17 amino acids. J was trimmed by 6 bases and V by 6 bases; bases with no gene match: 15. The V gene's germline CDR1 is LGHDT and CDR2 YNNKEL (reference sequence). CDR3 sequence: CASSKGTTSGQKDTQYF. DNA of the CDR3: TGTGCCAGCAGTAAAGGAACGACTAGCGGGCAAAAGGATACGCAGTATTTT.

This clonotype was seen at least ten times. V is TRBV19 and J is TRBJ1-5, with 7 nucleotides matching TRBD1. Losses at the gene ends were 4 bases for V and 0 bases for J; bases not matched to a gene: 12. The CDR3 is 18 residues long. Germline assignment: CDR1 LNHDA and CDR2 SQIVND (reference sequence). CDR3 DNA sequence: TGTGCCAGTAGTACGACCGGGACAGACCTCTATAGCAATCAGCCCCAGCATTTT. Protein product: CASSTTGTDLYSNQPQHF.

This clonotype was recorded many times. J is TRBJ1-2 and V is TRBV2; D call uncertain. CDR3 length: 15 amino acids. V lost 5 bases and J lost 4, with 17 bases in between. CDR1 SNHLY and CDR2 FYNNEI come from the germline V gene. CDR3 loop: CASSPSKGPTYGYTF. The CDR3 DNA reads TGTGCCAGCAGTCCCTCGAAGGGCCCCACCTATGGCTACACCTTC.

At least ten counts were recorded for this clonotype. This chain uses TRBV9 with TRBJ2-7; D is unclear. V was cut by 0 bases and J by 2 bases, with 9 bases left in between. CDR3 length equals 14 residues. The V gene's germline CDR1 is SGDLS and CDR2 YYNGEE. CDR3 DNA sequence: TGTGCCAGCAGCGTAGGGGCCAACACCTACGAGCAGTACTTC. It specifies CASSVGANTYEQYF.

This clonotype came up many times. The chain carries TRBV20-1 and TRBJ1-2, with 7 bases that match TRBD1. Germline values: CDR1 DFQATT, CDR2 SNEGSKA (reference sequence). V gave up 3 bases and J gave up 4 bases; unmatched junction bases: 11. This CDR3 has 15 amino acids. The chain's CDR3 is CSASETGRSSYGYTF. CDR3 in DNA: TGCAGTGCTAGCGAGACAGGGCGAAGTAGCTATGGCTACACCTTC.

This clonotype has a count of ten or more. The gene calls are TRBV6-1 and TRBJ2-1; TRBD2 matches at 7 bases. The germline CDR1 and CDR2 sequences are MNHNS and SASEGT. There are 15 residues in the CDR3. V gave up 7 bases and J gave up 12 bases; unmatched junction bases: 18. Here the CDR3 DNA reads TGTGCCAGCAAAGCCCAGCGGGAAATTTTCTCGGCGCAGTTCTTC. This codes for CASKAQREIFSAQFF.